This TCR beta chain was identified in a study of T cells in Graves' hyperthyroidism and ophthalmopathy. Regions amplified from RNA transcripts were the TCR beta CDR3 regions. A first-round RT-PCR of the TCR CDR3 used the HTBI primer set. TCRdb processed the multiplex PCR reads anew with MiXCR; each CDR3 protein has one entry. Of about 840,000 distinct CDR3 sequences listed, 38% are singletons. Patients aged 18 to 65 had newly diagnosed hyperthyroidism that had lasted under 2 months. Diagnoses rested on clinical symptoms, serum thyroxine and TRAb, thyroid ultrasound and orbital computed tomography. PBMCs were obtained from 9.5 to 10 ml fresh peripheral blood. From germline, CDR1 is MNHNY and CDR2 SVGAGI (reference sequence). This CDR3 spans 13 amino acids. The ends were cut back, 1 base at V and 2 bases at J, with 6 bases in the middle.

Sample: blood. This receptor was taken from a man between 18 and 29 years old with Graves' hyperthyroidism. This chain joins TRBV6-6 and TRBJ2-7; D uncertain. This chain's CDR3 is CASSYLDPYEQYF. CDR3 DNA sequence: TGTGCCAGCAGTTACTTGGATCCCTACGAGCAGTACTTC.